This TCR beta chain was profiled in a study of blood T cell repertoires in COVID-19. Repertoires were generated with immunoSEQ multiplex PCR, while TCRdb's copy carries only in-frame clones and drops some. In the table there are about 150,000 clones, over 60% of which are singletons. This TCR was sampled from a man older than 75 with acute or convalescent COVID-19. What was sequenced was peripheral blood.

The CDR3 DNA sequence: TGTGCCAGCAGCTTAATGGAGGCCTACTCTGGAAACACCATATATTTT. Translated, it gives CASSLMEAYSGNTIYF. This rearrangement joins TRBV7-2 to TRBJ1-3; D is uncertain. CDR1 is SGHTA and CDR2 is FQGNSA in the germline V gene. V lost 2 bases and J 0 bases, leaving 11 bases between the germline ends. The CDR3 is 16 amino acids. The entire variable domain, with the rest obtained from reference TRBV7-2 and TRBJ1-3, is as follows: GAGVSQSPSNKVTEKGKDVELRCDPISGHTALYWYRQSLGQGLEFLIYFQGNSAPDKSGLPSDRFSAERTGGSVSTLTIQRTQQEDSAVYLCASSLMEAYSGNTIYFGEGSWLTVV.